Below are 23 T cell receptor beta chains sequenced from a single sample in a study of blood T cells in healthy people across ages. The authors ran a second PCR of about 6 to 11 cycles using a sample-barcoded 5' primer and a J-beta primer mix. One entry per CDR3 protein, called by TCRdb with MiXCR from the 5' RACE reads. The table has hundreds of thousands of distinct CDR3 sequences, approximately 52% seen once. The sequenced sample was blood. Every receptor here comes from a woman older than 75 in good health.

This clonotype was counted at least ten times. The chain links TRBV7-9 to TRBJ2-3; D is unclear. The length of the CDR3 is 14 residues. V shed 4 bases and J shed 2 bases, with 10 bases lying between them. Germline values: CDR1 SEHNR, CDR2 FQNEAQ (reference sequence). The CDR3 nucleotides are TGTGCCAGCAGCTGGGGTCAGATCACAGATACGCAGTATTTT. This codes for CASSWGQITDTQYF.

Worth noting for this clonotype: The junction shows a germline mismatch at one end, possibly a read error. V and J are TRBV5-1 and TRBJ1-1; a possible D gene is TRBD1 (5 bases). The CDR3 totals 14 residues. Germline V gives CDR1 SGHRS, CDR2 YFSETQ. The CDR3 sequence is CANSPGALNTEAFF. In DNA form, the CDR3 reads TGCGCCAACAGCCCCGGGGCACTGAACACTGAAGCTTTCTTT.

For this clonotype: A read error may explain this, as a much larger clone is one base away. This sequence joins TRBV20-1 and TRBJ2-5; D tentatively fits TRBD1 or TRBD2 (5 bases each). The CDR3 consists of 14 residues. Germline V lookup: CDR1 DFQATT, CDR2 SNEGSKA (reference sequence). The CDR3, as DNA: TGCGGTGCTAGAGATTTGAGGGGCTGGGAGACCCAGTACTTC. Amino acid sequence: CGARDLRGWETQYF.

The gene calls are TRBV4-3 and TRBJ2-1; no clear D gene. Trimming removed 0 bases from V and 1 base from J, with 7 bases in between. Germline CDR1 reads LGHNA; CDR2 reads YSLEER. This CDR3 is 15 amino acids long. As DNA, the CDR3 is TGCGCCAGCAGCCAAGAGGTAGGGTCCTACAATGAGCAGTTCTTC. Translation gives CASSQEVGSYNEQFF.

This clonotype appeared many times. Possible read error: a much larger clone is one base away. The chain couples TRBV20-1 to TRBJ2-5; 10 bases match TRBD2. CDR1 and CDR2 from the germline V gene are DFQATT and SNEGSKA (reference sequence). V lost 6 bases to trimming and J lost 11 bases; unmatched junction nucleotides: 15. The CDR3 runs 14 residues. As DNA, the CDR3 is TGCAGTGCAACCCACTCTAGCGGGAGCGATGAGCAGTACTTC. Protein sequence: CSATHSSGSDEQYF.

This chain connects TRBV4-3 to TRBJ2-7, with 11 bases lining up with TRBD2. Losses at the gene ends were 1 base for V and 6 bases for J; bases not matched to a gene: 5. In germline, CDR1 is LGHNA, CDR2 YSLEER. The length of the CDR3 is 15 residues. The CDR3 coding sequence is TGCGCCAGCAGCCAAGTGGCTAGCGGGGGGATCGAGCAGTACTTC. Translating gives CASSQVASGGIEQYF.

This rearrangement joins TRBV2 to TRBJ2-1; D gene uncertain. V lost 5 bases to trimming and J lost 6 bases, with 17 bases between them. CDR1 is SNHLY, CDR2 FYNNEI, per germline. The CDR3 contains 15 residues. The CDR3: CASSPDWTARNEQFF. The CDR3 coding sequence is TGTGCCAGCAGTCCGGATTGGACGGCCCGCAATGAGCAGTTCTTC.

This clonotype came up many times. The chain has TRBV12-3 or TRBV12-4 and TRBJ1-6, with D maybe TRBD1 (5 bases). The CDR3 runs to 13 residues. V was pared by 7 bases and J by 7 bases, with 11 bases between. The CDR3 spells CASMRGRNSPLHF. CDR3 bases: TGTGCCAGCATGCGGGGCAGAAATTCACCCCTCCACTTT.

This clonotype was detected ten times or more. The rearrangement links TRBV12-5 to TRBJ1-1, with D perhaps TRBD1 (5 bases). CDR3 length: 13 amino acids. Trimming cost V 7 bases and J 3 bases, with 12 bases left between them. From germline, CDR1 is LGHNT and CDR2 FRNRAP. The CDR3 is CASADQGDTEAFF. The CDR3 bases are TGTGCTAGTGCCGACCAGGGAGACACTGAAGCTTTCTTT.

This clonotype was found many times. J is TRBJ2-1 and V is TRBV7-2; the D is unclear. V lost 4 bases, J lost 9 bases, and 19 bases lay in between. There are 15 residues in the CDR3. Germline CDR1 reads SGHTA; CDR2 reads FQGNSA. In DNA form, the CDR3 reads TGTGCCAGCAGCTCCCGGTCAGTTGCATCGGGTGAGCAGTTCTTC. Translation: CASSSRSVASGEQFF. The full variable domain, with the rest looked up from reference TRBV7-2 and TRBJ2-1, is GAGVSQSPSNKVTEKGKDVELRCDPISGHTALYWYRQSLGQGLEFLIYFQGNSAPDKSGLPSDRFSAERTGGSVSTLTIQRTQQEDSAVYLCASSSRSVASGEQFFGPGTRLTVL.

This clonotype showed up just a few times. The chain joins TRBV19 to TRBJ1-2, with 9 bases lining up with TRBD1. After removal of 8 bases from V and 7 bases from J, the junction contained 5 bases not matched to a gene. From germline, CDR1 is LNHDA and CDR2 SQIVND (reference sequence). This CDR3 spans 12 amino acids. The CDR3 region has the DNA TGTGCCAGTTCGGGACAGGGATTTGGCTACACCTTC. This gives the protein CASSGQGFGYTF. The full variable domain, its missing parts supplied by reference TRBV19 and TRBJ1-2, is DGGITQSPKYLFRKEGQNVTLSCEQNLNHDAMYWYRQDPGQGLRLIYYSQIVNDFQKGDIAEGYSVSREKKESFPLTVTSAQKNPTAFYLCASSGQGFGYTFGSGTRLTVV.

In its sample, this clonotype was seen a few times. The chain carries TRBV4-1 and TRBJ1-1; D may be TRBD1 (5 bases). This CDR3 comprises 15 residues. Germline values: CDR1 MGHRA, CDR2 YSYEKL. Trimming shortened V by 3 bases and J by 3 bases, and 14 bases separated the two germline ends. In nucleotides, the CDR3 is TGCGCCAGCAGCCACCCCCCTCGGGGGTACACTGAAGCTTTCTTT. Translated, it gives CASSHPPRGYTEAFF.

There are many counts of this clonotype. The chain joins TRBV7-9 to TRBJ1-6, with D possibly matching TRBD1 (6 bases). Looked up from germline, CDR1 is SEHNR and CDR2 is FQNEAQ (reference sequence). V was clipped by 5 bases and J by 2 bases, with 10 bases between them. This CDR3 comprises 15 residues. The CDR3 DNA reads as TGTGCCAGCAGCCTCCGGGACACCTATAATTCACCCCTCCACTTT. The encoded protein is CASSLRDTYNSPLHF.

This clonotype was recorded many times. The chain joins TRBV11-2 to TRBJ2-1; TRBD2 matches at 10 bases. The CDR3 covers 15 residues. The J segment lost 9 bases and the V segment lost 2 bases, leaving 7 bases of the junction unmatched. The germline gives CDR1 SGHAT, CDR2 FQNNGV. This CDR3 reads CASSLYLAGVVEQFF. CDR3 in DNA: TGTGCCAGCAGCTTATATCTAGCGGGAGTGGTTGAGCAGTTCTTC.

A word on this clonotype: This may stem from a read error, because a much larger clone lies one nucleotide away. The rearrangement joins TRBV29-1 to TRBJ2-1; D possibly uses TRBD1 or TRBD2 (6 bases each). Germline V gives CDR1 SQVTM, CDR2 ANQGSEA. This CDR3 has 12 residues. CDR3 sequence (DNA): TGCAGCATTGACGAGGGGGGCGATGAGCAGTTCTTC. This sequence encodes CSIDEGGDEQFF.

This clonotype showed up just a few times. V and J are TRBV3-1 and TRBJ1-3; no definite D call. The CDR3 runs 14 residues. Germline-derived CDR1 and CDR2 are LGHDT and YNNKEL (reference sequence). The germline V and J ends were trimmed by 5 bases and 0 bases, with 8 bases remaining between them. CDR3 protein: CASSGRGSGNTIYF. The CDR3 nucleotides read TGTGCCAGCAGCGGACGGGGCTCTGGAAACACCATATATTTT.

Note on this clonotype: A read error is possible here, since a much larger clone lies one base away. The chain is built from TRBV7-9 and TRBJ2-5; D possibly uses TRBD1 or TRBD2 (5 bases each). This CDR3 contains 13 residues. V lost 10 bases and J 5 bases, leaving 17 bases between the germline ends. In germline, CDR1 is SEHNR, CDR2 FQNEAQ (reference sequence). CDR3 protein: CANVRGGFETQYF. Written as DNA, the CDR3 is TGTGCCAACGTAAGGGGCGGGTTCGAGACCCAGTACTTC. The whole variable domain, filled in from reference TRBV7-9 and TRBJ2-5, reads DTGVSQNPRHKITKRGQNVTFRCDPISEHNRLYWYRQTLGQGPEFLTYFQNEAQLEKSRLLSDRFSAERPKGSFSTLEIQRTEQGDSAMYLCANVRGGFETQYFGPGTRLLVL.

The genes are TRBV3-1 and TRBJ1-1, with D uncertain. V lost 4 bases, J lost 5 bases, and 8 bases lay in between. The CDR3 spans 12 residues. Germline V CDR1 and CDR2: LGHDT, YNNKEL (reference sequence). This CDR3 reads CASSRGETEAFF. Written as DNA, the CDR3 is TGTGCCAGCAGCCGAGGTGAAACTGAAGCTTTCTTT. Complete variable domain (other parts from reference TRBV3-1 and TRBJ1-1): DTAVSQTPKYLVTQMGNDKSIKCEQNLGHDTMYWYKQDSKKFLKIMFSYNNKELIINETVPNRFSPKSPDKAHLNLHINSLELGDSAVYFCASSRGETEAFFGQGTRLTVV.

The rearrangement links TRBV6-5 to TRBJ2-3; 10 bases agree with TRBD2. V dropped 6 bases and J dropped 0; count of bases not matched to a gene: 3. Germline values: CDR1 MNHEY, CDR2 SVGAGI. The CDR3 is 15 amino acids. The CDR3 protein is CASRQRGGSTDTQYF. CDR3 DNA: TGTGCCAGCAGGCAGCGGGGGGGAAGCACAGATACGCAGTATTTT.

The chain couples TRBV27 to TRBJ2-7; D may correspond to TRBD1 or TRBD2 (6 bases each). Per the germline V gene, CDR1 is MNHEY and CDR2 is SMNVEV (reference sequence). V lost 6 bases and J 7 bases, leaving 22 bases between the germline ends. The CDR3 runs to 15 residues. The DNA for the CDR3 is TGTGCCAGCAGATCGATGGGGGGCGCCTTCGGGGAGCAGTACTTC. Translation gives CASRSMGGAFGEQYF.

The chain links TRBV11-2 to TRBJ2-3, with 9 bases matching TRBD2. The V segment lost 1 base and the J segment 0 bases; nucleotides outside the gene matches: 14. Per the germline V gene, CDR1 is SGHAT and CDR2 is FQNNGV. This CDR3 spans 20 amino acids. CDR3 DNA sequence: TGTGCCAGCAGCTTAGTAGGCCTAGCGGGACCGCCCAAAAGCACAGATACGCAGTATTTT. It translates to CASSLVGLAGPPKSTDTQYF.

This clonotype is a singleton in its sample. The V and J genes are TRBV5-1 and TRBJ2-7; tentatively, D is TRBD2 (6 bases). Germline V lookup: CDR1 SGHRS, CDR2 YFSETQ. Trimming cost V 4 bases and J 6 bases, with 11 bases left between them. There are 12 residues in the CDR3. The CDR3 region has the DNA TGCGCCAGCAGCGCGGGGCAGGGCGAGCAGTACTTC. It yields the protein CASSAGQGEQYF.

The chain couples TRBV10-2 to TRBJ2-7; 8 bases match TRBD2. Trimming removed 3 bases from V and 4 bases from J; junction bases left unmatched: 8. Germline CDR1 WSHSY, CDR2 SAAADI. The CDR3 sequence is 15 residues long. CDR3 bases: TGCGCCAGCAGTGATATTGGACTAGCATGGTACGAGCAGTACTTC. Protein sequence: CASSDIGLAWYEQYF.